What follows are 5 T cell receptor beta chains derived from one specimen sequenced in a study of CD8+ T cells in alopecia areata (dated by TCRdb to between 2017 and 2018). The meaning of the sample's time point label: more than three weeks on oral tofacitinib. In the paper's terms, the treatment or condition label means: oral pan-JAK inhibitor, 5-10 mg twice daily. The protocol used for the library was the immunoSEQ multiplex PCR assay. For TCR sequencing, RNA was extracted from every sample and reverse transcribed into cDNA to serve as template. TCRdb limited this immuneACCESS table to in-frame rearrangements with V and J called. A share of clones is missing; checked studies link under half to unresolved V genes, and the rest is unexplained. Recorded for this sample are approximately 130,000 clones; roughly 57% of them occurred a single time. The ten biggest clones cover approximately 5.1% of the sample.

The input for sequencing was CD4+ T cells sorted from blood, taken at week 4, from a patient treated with tofacitinib. These receptors all stem from a human donor with alopecia areata.

V usage is TRBV2 and J usage is TRBJ2-5; 10 bases line up with TRBD1. With V trimmed by 4 bases and J by 5 bases, 10 bases remained unmatched. Germline V gene sequence: CDR1 SNHLY, CDR2 FYNNEI. The CDR3 is 16 residues long. The CDR3 loop reads CASSAPPGQGMETQYF. CDR3 nucleotide sequence: TGTGCCAGCAGTGCCCCCCCGGGACAGGGGATGGAGACCCAGTACTTC.

The V gene is TRBV30, the J gene TRBJ1-2; D may be TRBD1 (5 bases). This CDR3 has 13 residues. Germline V gene lookup returns CDR1 GTSNPN and CDR2 SVGIG (reference sequence). V was cut by 3 bases and J by 4 bases, with 12 bases left in between. As DNA, the CDR3 is TGTGCCTGGAGCGAGGGGCGGTTCTATGGCTACACCTTC. Amino acids: CAWSEGRFYGYTF. The full variable domain, rest sourced from reference TRBV30 and TRBJ1-2, is SQTIHQWPATLVQPVGSPLSLECTVEGTSNPNLYWYRQAAGRGLQLLFYSVGIGQISSEVPQNLSASRPQDRQFILSSKKLLLSDSGFYLCAWSEGRFYGYTFGSGTRLTVV.

A few counts support this clone. The V call is TRBV29-1, the J call TRBJ2-1, with 12 positions matching TRBD2. The length of the CDR3 is 15 residues. Germline assignment: CDR1 SQVTM and CDR2 ANQGSEA. The V gene end was trimmed by 6 bases and the J gene end by 6 bases; junction bases not matched to a gene: 9. In DNA, the CDR3 is TGCAGCGTCACGACCTCTAGCGGGGGGGCCAATGAGCAGTTCTTC. Amino acids: CSVTTSSGGANEQFF.

The chain combines TRBV7-9 with TRBJ2-1; either TRBD1 or TRBD2 may fit D (6 bases each). The V end was cut by 4 bases, the J end by 5 bases, with 12 bases between. The CDR3 runs 14 residues. Germline assignment: CDR1 SEHNR and CDR2 FQNEAQ (reference sequence). The CDR3, as DNA: TGTGCCAGCAGCTCGTCGGGGGCCCACAATGAGCAGTTCTTC. It yields the protein CASSSSGAHNEQFF.

This clone showed up just a few times. The rearrangement uses TRBV5-4 and TRBJ2-1, with D unresolved. The germline gives CDR1 SGHNT, CDR2 YYREEE (reference sequence). The CDR3 spans 13 residues. V was pared by 2 bases and J by 6 bases, with 9 bases between. CDR3: CASSFTMPNEQFF. The CDR3 coding sequence is TGTGCCAGCAGCTTTACAATGCCCAATGAGCAGTTCTTC.